This T cell receptor (beta chain) emerged from a study of blood T cell repertoires in COVID-19. Profiled with immunoSEQ multiplex PCR; TCRdb holds only in-frame clones, not every one. The sample lists 250,000 to 350,000 clones; around 92% were seen once. CDR1 is SGDLS, CDR2 YYNGEE, per germline. The CDR3 runs to 17 residues. V trimming: 4 bases; J trimming: 3 bases; junction bases outside the gene matches: 11. Sequencing input: peripheral blood. This chain connects TRBV9 to TRBJ2-2; 8 bases fit TRBD1. This receptor was taken from a man younger than 35 who had recovered from COVID-19. The CDR3 loop reads CASSPTKDRADTGELFF. Written as DNA, the CDR3 is TGTGCCAGCAGCCCCACGAAGGACAGGGCGGACACCGGGGAGCTGTTTTTT.